This T cell receptor (beta chain) was found in a study of graft-versus-host responses after intestinal transplantation. General study results and limits: Recipient marrow harbored GvH clones, some of which surfaced first in ileum or blood.

Unmatched junction bases numbered 8, after V lost 5 bases and J lost 5 bases. There are 15 residues in the CDR3. In germline, CDR1 is MRHNA, CDR2 SNTAGT. A remark on this clone: Its antigen is currently unknown.

TCRdb's table, derived via immunoSEQ multiplex PCR, lists solely in-frame clones and lacks some. The sample has approximately 26,000 clones, 82% seen once. The gene calls are TRBV6-4 and TRBJ2-2, with 7 bases lining up with TRBD1. The TCR was taken from a human donor who received an intestinal transplant. Specimen: unstimulated CD4+ T cells sorted from spleen or lymph node cells, collected before intestinal transplant. This CDR3 is CASSQEGAGTGELFF. CDR3 DNA: TGTGCCAGCAGTCAAGAGGGGGCAGGTACCGGGGAGCTGTTTTTT.